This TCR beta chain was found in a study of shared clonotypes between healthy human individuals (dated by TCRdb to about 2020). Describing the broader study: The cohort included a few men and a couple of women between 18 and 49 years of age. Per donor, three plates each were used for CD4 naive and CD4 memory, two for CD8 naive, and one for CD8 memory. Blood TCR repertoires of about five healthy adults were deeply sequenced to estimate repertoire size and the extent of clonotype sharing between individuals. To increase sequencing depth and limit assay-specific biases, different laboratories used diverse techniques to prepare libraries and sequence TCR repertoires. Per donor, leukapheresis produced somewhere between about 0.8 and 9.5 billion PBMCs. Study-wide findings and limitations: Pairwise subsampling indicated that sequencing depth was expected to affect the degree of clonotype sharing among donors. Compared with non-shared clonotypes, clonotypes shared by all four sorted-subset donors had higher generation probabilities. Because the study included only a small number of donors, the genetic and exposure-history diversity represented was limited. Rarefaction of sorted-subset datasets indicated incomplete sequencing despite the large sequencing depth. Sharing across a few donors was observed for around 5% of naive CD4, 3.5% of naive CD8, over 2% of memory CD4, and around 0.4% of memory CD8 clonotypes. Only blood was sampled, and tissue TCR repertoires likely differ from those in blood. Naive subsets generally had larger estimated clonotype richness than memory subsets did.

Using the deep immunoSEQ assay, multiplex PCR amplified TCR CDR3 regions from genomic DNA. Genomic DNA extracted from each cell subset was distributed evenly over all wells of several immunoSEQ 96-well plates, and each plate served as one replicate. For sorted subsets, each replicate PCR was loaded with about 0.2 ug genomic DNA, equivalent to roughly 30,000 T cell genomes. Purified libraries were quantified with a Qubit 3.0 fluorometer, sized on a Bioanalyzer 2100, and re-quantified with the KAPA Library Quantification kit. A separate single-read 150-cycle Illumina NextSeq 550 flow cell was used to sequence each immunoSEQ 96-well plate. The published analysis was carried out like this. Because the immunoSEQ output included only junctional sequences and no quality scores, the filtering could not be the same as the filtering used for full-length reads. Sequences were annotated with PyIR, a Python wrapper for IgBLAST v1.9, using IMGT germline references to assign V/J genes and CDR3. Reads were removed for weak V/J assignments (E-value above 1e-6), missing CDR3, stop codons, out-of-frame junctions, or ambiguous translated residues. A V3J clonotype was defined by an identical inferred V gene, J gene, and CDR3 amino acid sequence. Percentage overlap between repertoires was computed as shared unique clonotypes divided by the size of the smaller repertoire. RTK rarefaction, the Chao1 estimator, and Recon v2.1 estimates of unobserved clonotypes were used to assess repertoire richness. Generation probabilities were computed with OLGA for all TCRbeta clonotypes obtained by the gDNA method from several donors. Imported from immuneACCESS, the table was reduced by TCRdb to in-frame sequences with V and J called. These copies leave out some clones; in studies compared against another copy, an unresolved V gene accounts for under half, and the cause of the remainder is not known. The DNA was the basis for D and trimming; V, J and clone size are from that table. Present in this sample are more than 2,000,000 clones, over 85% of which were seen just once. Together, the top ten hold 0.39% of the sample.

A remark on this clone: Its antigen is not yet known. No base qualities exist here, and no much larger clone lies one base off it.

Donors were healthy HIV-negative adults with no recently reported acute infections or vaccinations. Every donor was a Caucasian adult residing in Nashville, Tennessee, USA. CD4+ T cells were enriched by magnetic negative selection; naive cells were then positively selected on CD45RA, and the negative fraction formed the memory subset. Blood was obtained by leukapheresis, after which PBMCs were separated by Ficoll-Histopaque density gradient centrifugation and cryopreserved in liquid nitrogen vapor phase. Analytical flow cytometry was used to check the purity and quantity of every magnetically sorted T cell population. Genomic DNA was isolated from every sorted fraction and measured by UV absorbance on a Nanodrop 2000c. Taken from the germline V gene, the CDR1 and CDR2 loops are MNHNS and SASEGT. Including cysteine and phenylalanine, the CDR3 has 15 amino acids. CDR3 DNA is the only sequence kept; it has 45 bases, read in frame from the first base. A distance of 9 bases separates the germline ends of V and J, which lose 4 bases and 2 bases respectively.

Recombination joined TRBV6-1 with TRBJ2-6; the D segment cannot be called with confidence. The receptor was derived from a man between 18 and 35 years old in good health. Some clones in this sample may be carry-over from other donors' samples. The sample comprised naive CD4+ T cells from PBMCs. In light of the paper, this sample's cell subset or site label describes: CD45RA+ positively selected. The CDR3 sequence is CASSGWGTGANVLTF. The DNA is TGTGCCAGCAGTGGGTGGGGAACTGGGGCCAACGTCCTGACTTTC.